What follows are 13 T cell receptor beta chains derived from one specimen sequenced in a study of cytomegalovirus exposure and HLA in healthy donors (TCRdb year 2017). The library was built by means of the immunoSEQ multiplex PCR assay. A mixture of 60 forward primers for TCR Vbeta segments and 13 reverse primers for TCR Jbeta segments was used in the multiplex PCR. TCRdb retrieved this table from immuneACCESS and kept in-frame rearrangements only. Not all clones are present; in checked studies, unresolved V genes account for under half, and no reason is known for the remainder. This sample is represented by around 130,000 clones; about 80% of them were singletons. The biggest ten clones account for roughly 4% of the sample. The sequenced sample consisted of PBMCs. These receptors were collected from a woman aged 40 to 50 in good health and CMV-seronegative.

The chain combines TRBV7-2 with TRBJ1-5; 7 bases fit TRBD1. Germline V gene data show CDR1 as SGHTA and CDR2 as FQGNSA. Unmatched junction bases numbered 8, after V lost 3 bases and J lost 6 bases. The CDR3 is 15 residues long. The chain's CDR3 is CASSFVTGVGQPQHF. The CDR3 DNA sequence: TGTGCCAGCAGCTTCGTCACAGGGGTAGGTCAGCCCCAGCATTTT.

This chain joins TRBV28 and TRBJ2-1, with 10 bases that match TRBD2. This CDR3 has 14 residues. Germline V gene lookup returns CDR1 MDHEN and CDR2 SYDVKM. Germline trimming cut 4 bases from V and 7 bases from J; bases unmatched to any gene: 4. This CDR3 reads CASSSASGRNEQFF. The CDR3 DNA is TGTGCCAGCAGTTCGGCTAGCGGGAGAAATGAGCAGTTCTTC.

The V call is TRBV7-9, the J call TRBJ2-7; 10 positions agree with TRBD2. This CDR3 is built from 15 residues. The ends lost 6 bases at V and 0 bases at J; junction bases unmatched: 5. Germline V gene data show CDR1 as SEHNR and CDR2 as FQNEAQ (reference sequence). CDR3 amino acids: CASSYGLAASYEQYF. DNA for the CDR3: TGTGCCAGCAGTTACGGACTAGCGGCCTCCTACGAGCAGTACTTC.

The V call is TRBV7-2, the J call TRBJ2-3, with 7 bases identical to TRBD2. CDR1 and CDR2 (germline): SGHTA, FQGNSA. V dropped 8 bases and J dropped 0; count of bases not matched to a gene: 5. The CDR3 is 14 amino acids. Here the CDR3 reads CASSSGVSTDTQYF. As DNA, the CDR3 is TGTGCCAGCTCTAGCGGCGTAAGCACAGATACGCAGTATTTT.

This clone was recorded only once. The chain carries TRBV6-5 and TRBJ1-1; 7 nucleotides agree with TRBD1. Unmatched junction bases numbered 8, after V lost 6 bases and J lost 7 bases. CDR3 length: 13 residues. Per the germline V gene, CDR1 is MNHEY and CDR2 is SVGAGI. CDR3 residues: CASSRPGGGEAFF. The CDR3 DNA reads TGTGCCAGCAGCCGACCAGGGGGAGGTGAAGCTTTCTTT.

The chain links TRBV15 to TRBJ2-7, with D perhaps TRBD1 (6 bases). The CDR3 is 13 residues long. V lost 5 bases and J lost 5, with 13 bases in between. In germline, CDR1 is LNHNV, CDR2 YYDKDF (reference sequence). The CDR3 DNA sequence: TGTGCCACCAGCGGGCGGACAGACGACGAGCAGTACTTC. Translating it yields CATSGRTDDEQYF.

The rearrangement links TRBV6-5 to TRBJ1-1, with 8 positions matching TRBD1. This CDR3 comprises 13 residues. Germline CDR1 reads MNHEY; CDR2 reads SVGAGI. Unmatched junction bases numbered 6, after V lost 6 bases and J lost 6 bases. CDR3 nucleotides: TGTGCCAGCAGCCCAGGGGGCTTGGCTGAAGCTTTCTTT. The encoded protein is CASSPGGLAEAFF.

The chain is built from TRBV29-1 and TRBJ1-2; 7 bases are a match to TRBD1. CDR1 is SQVTM and CDR2 is ANQGSEA in the germline V gene. This CDR3 is built from 11 residues. V gave up 8 bases and J gave up 6 bases; unmatched junction bases: 6. The CDR3 DNA follows: TGCAGCACTTGGGACAGTAATGGCTACACCTTC. Protein product: CSTWDSNGYTF.

This chain uses TRBV6-5 with TRBJ1-1; 7 nucleotides align to TRBD1. Germline-derived CDR1 and CDR2 are MNHEY and SVGAGI. V shed 2 bases and J 5 bases; nucleotides not matched to a gene: 5. The CDR3 extends over 14 amino acids. CDR3 amino acids: CASSYLGGETEAFF. The CDR3 DNA follows: TGTGCCAGCAGTTACCTAGGGGGCGAAACTGAAGCTTTCTTT.

The rearrangement links TRBV29-1 to TRBJ2-1, with a tentative D call TRBD2 (6 bases). Trimming removed 3 bases from V and 1 base from J, with 13 bases in between. The CDR3 extends over 15 amino acids. The V gene's germline CDR1 is SQVTM and CDR2 ANQGSEA. The CDR3 spells CSVDSRDSSYNEQFF. The CDR3 DNA reads as TGCAGCGTTGATTCCCGGGACTCTTCCTACAATGAGCAGTTCTTC.

This clone came up once. CDR3 in DNA: TGTGCCAGCAGCTTGGTAGGTCAGGGTCAAGAGACCCAGTACTTC. Translated, it gives CASSLVGQGQETQYF. This chain uses TRBV5-6 with TRBJ2-5; TRBD1 might be the D (5 bases). With 0 bases removed from V and 2 bases from J, the gap between germline ends came to 11 bases. Germline V gene sequence: CDR1 SGHDT, CDR2 YYEEEE. The CDR3 consists of 15 residues.

The chain has TRBV15 and TRBJ2-4; 15 bases match TRBD2. Per germline, CDR1 LNHNV and CDR2 YYDKDF (reference sequence). The V and J ends lost 5 bases and 1 base, in that order; junction bases with no gene match: 9. This CDR3 region has 19 residues. For the CDR3, the DNA is TGTGCCACCAGCCCCGGGGGACTAGCGGGGGGCTGGGCCAAAAACATTCAGTACTTC. Its translation: CATSPGGLAGGWAKNIQYF. Filled out from reference TRBV15 and TRBJ2-4, the complete variable domain reads DAMVIQNPRYQVTQFGKPVTLSCSQTLNHNVMYWYQQKSSQAPKLLFHYYDKDFNNEADTPDNFQSRRPNTSFCFLDIRSPGLGDTAMYLCATSPGGLAGGWAKNIQYFGAGTRLSVL.

Only a few counts were recorded for this clone. The chain is built from TRBV7-9 and TRBJ2-5, with 7 bases aligning to TRBD2. The tail of the sequence fits TRBJ2-7 better, so the J call may be wrong. CDR1 and CDR2 from the germline V gene are SEHNR and FQNEAQ (reference sequence). This CDR3 has 13 residues. CDR3 sequence (DNA): TGTGCCAGCATTGGGGGAGGGCGGTACGAGCAGTACTTC. Protein product: CASIGGGRYEQYF.